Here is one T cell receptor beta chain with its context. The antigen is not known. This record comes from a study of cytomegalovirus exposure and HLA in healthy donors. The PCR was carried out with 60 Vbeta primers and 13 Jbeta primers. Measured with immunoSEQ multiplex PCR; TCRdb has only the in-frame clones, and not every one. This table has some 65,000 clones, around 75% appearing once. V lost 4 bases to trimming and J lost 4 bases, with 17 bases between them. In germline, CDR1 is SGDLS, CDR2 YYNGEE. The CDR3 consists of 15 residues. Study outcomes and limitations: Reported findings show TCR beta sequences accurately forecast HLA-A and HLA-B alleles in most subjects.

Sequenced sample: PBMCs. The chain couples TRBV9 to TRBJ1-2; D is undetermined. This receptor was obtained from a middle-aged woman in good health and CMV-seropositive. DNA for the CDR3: TGTGCCAGCAGCCTCTCACCCGTTAGCGGCTATGGCTACACCTTC. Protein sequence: CASSLSPVSGYGYTF. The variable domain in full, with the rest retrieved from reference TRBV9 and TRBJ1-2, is DSGVTQTPKHLITATGQRVTLRCSPRSGDLSVYWYQQSLDQGLQFLIQYYNGEERAKGNILERFSAQQFPDLHSELNLSSLELGDSALYFCASSLSPVSGYGYTFGSGTRLTVV.